Listed here is a single T cell receptor beta chain. The table came from immunoSEQ multiplex PCR; TCRdb's copy has only in-frame clones and leaves some out. This sample carries fewer than 140,000 clones, 70% to 75% of them seen once, and the ten largest clones take about 1%. The data stem from a study of blood T cell repertoires in COVID-19. Study-wide context: Researchers got acute and convalescent COVID-19 samples from the United States, Italy and Spain. In each case, the material was cDNA or gDNA derived from T cells, B-cell-depleted T cells, or PBMCs.

From germline, CDR1 is MNHEY and CDR2 SMNVEV (reference sequence). The CDR3 spans 15 residues. The trim removed 0 bases at V and 2 bases at J, leaving 3 bases unmatched. The sequence was collected from a human donor with acute or convalescent COVID-19. The donor label of this sample is uncertain. Specimen: peripheral blood. V and J are TRBV27 and TRBJ2-7, with 8 nucleotides matching TRBD2. The CDR3 here is CASSLSPGGAYEQYF. In DNA form, the CDR3 reads TGTGCCAGCAGTTTATCCCCCGGGGGGGCCTACGAGCAGTACTTC.